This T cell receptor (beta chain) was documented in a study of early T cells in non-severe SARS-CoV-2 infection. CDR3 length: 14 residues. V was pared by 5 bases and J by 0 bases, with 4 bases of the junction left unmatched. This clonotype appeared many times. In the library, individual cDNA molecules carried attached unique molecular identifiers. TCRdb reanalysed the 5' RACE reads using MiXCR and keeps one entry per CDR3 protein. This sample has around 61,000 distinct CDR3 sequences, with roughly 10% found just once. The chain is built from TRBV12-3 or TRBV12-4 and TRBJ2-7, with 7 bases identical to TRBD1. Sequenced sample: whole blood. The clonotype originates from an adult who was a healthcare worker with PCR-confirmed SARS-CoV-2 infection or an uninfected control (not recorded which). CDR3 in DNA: TGTGCCAGCAGTAGGGGGCAGGGCTCCTACGAGCAGTACTTC. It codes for CASSRGQGSYEQYF.